This T cell receptor (beta chain) was sequenced for a study of T cell clones after liver transplantation. The wider study: Blood was drawn pre-transplant, before withdrawal, and after full or failed withdrawal.

Repertoires were generated with immunoSEQ multiplex PCR, while TCRdb's copy carries only in-frame clones and drops some. The sample holds 15,000 to 20,000 clones, around 81% seen once. V dropped 3 bases and J dropped 2; count of bases not matched to a gene: 5. Germline CDR1 SGHVS, CDR2 FNYEAQ. The CDR3 runs 16 residues. This clone has a single count. J is TRBJ2-3 and V is TRBV7-6; 10 bases line up with TRBD2. The sample in question was CD8+ T cells from blood, obtained less than 50 months after liver transplant. This TCR derives from a human patient who received a liver transplant. Some T cells could come from the graft donor. In nucleotides, the CDR3 is TGTGCCAGCAGCTTTCTTAGCGGGAGGATCACAGATACGCAGTATTTT. It specifies CASSFLSGRITDTQYF.